Listed below are T cell receptor beta chains from one sample, sequenced in a study of tumor and adjacent non-tumor tissue in lung cancer. TCRdb reanalysed the multiplex PCR reads using MiXCR and keeps one entry per CDR3 protein. Of 90,000 to 120,000 distinct CDR3 sequences in the sample, about 62% were seen once. Sequenced: distant non-tumor lung tissue. The source is a man aged 25 to 40 with non-small cell lung cancer. Both conserved end residues are part of each CDR3. The size of a clone is reported for some rows only, either as once, few or many, or as a class for expanded clones.

V: TRBV6-6; size: many; CDR3: CASSTGVEGELFF
V: TRBV12-3/TRBV12-4; size: NA; CDR3: CAASWVRGYEQYF
V: TRBV20-1; size: NA; CDR3: CSARWGLVDTHYYEQFF
V: TRBV11-1; size: NA; CDR3: CASSQRAGETHYF
V: TRBV20-1; size: NA; CDR3: CRASPGGGLAYEQYF
V: TRBV29-1; size: many; CDR3: CSVEQHEQFF
V: TRBV5-5; size: many; CDR3: CASSFLGQGIDTQYF
V: TRBV11-2; size: NA; CDR3: CASNAGIGDGYTF
V: TRBV11-2; size: NA; CDR3: CAISLAWTGEETQYF
V: TRBV11-3; size: once; CDR3: CVSSPGLAGEGEIQYF
V: TRBV29-1; size: NA; CDR3: CSLERQNLNQLQHF
V: TRBV12-3/TRBV12-4; size: NA; CDR3: CASSLAWGSTDTQYF
V: TRBV5-6; size: NA; CDR3: CASSSIFGNTIYF
V: TRBV5-1; size: NA; CDR3: CASSLPAINEQFF
V: TRBV5-1; size: few; CDR3: CASSFGLDRETQYF
V: TRBV6-5; size: NA; CDR3: CASSYSTGEVYEQYF
V: TRBV11-2; size: NA; CDR3: CASRPTGPRTEAFF
V: TRBV25-1; size: NA; CDR3: CASSGHGYRAHHGYTF
V: TRBV14; size: NA; CDR3: CASSPGLAYTDMQYF
V: TRBV11-2; size: NA; CDR3: CASSLRDGGYEQYF
V: TRBV11-2; size: NA; CDR3: CASKPAGTYGQYF
V: TRBV20-1; size: NA; CDR3: CNAADTWNSPLHF
V: TRBV6-2/TRBV6-3; size: many; CDR3: CASSPGRQSYGEKLFF
V: TRBV7-3; size: once; CDR3: CASSLTDNSPLHF
V: TRBV7-2; size: NA; CDR3: CTSSFRDFTDTQYF
V: TRBV12-3/TRBV12-4; size: NA; CDR3: CASNLGGGVGELFF
V: TRBV12-3/TRBV12-4; size: NA; CDR3: CASSLGGLGTYDQYF
V: TRBV19; size: once; CDR3: CASRLGGDNQPQHF
V: TRBV4-2; size: NA; CDR3: CASSRAGSNTDTQYF
V: TRBV6-2/TRBV6-3; size: NA; CDR3: CASSWPGIPEGFF
V: TRBV10-3; size: NA; CDR3: CAIGAGLDTETFF
V: TRBV11-2; size: NA; CDR3: CVSSLILAGIDEQYF
V: TRBV24-1; size: many; CDR3: CATSAPGARELFF
V: TRBV12-3/TRBV12-4; size: many; CDR3: CASSLGLAGSYNEQFF
V: TRBV7-2; size: few; CDR3: CASSRGQGSEAFF
V: TRBV24-1; size: NA; CDR3: CATCDASRRDTGELFF
V: TRBV20-1; size: few; CDR3: CSAKSALSTYEQYF
V: TRBV4-2; size: NA; CDR3: CVSSQEEGTKNQYF
V: TRBV11-2; size: NA; CDR3: CDSSSGTGGSGQPQHF
V: TRBV5-1; size: NA; CDR3: CASRFGLAGGYEQYF
V: TRBV20-1; size: NA; CDR3: CSARVLTGGREEVFF